The T cell receptor beta chain described here comes from a study of T cell changes during pregnancy in multiple sclerosis. The CDR3 totals 18 residues. Trimming cost V 0 bases and J 0 bases; bases outside gene matches: 8. The germline V gene encodes CDR1 SGHDN and CDR2 FVKESK. TCRdb's copy holds only in-frame clones and misses some; the assay was immunoSEQ multiplex PCR. The sample has 93,000 or so clones; around 94% are singletons. The starting material was peripheral blood, obtained after pregnancy. The chain joins TRBV14 to TRBJ1-1; the match to TRBD1 covers 9 bases. The clonotype originates from a female donor with multiple sclerosis, enrolled in a pregnancy study. CDR3 coding DNA: TGTGCCAGCAGCCAAGATGACAGGGGGAGAACTATGAACACTGAAGCTTTCTTT. It codes for CASSQDDRGRTMNTEAFF.